One and the same sample provided the 13 T cell receptor beta chains below, sequenced in a study of blood T cells in healthy people across ages. PCR was performed a second time for about 7 to 11 cycles using a sample-barcoded 5' primer and a J-beta primer mix. One entry per CDR3 protein, called by TCRdb with MiXCR from the 5' RACE reads. Seen here are about 830,000 distinct CDR3 sequences, 60% to 80% observed once, and the top ten hold around a quarter. Sample: blood. Receptor source: a young man in good health.

The CDR3 here is CASSDGPGGGVYKNIQYF. The CDR3 DNA reads as TGCGCCAGCAGCGACGGTCCAGGCGGGGGCGTCTATAAAAACATTCAGTACTTC. The chain is built from TRBV5-1 and TRBJ2-4, with a weak D call TRBD2 (7 bases). The CDR3 length is 18 residues. Germline lookup yields CDR1 SGHRS and CDR2 YFSETQ. The germline V and J ends were trimmed by 4 bases and 4 bases, with 24 bases remaining between them.

This clonotype has more than one count but fewer than ten. This rearrangement joins TRBV20-1 to TRBJ2-5, with 12 bases lining up with TRBD2. The CDR3 runs to 17 residues. V dropped 0 bases and J dropped 7; count of bases not matched to a gene: 12. In germline, CDR1 is DFQATT, CDR2 SNEGSKA (reference sequence). The CDR3 sequence is CSARDRTSGVPTRTQYF. The CDR3 region has the DNA TGCAGTGCTAGAGATAGGACTAGCGGGGTCCCCACGCGGACCCAGTACTTC.

The J gene is TRBJ1-2, the V gene TRBV27, with 8 bases that match TRBD1. The CDR3 sequence is 16 residues long. Germline CDR1 and CDR2: MNHEY and SMNVEV (reference sequence). Trimming cost V 4 bases and J 1 base; bases outside gene matches: 8. CDR3 DNA sequence: TGTGCCAGCAGTTCGAGAGGACAGGGAGATAACTATGGCTACACCTTC. It translates to CASSSRGQGDNYGYTF.

Here the CDR3 DNA reads TGCAGTGTCCGCCGGCGGGGGGGCCAAGAGACCCAGTACTTC. It translates to CSVRRRGGQETQYF. V usage is TRBV20-1 and J usage is TRBJ2-5; TRBD2 matches at 9 bases. V lost 7 bases to trimming and J lost 1 base; unmatched junction nucleotides: 7. The CDR3 has 14 residues. Germline CDR1 and CDR2: DFQATT and SNEGSKA (reference sequence).

The V gene is TRBV28, the J gene TRBJ2-7; no clear D. In germline, CDR1 is MDHEN, CDR2 SYDVKM. This CDR3 has 13 residues. Trimming took 5 bases from V and 2 from J, leaving 10 bases between them. Written as DNA, the CDR3 is TGTGCCAGCAGTCCGTCCGGACCCTACGAGCAGTACTTC. This translates into CASSPSGPYEQYF.

The rearrangement uses TRBV7-9 and TRBJ2-4; 7 nucleotides align to TRBD1. Matching the DNA end better, TRBJ2-5 makes the J call doubtful. Germline V gene sequence: CDR1 SEHNR, CDR2 FQNEAQ (reference sequence). The CDR3 has 15 residues. This CDR3 is CASSLRAGGKETQYF. The DNA for the CDR3 is TGTGCCAGCAGCTTACGGGCAGGGGGTAAGGAGACCCAGTACTTC.

This chain joins TRBV6-1 and TRBJ1-2; 7 bases are shared with TRBD1. The V segment lost 6 bases and the J segment 0 bases; nucleotides outside the gene matches: 4. The length of the CDR3 is 14 residues. Germline V lookup: CDR1 MNHNS, CDR2 SASEGT. DNA of the CDR3: TGTGCCAGCAGCAGGGACAGCACTAACTATGGCTACACCTTC. It is translated as CASSRDSTNYGYTF.

CDR3 loop: CASIPASRRTQYF. DNA for the CDR3: TGTGCCAGCATCCCCGCTAGCAGGAGAACGCAGTATTTT. The chain recombines TRBV2 with TRBJ2-3; D possibly corresponds to TRBD2 (5 bases). This CDR3 region has 13 residues. The germline gives CDR1 SNHLY, CDR2 FYNNEI. The ends were cut back, 7 bases at V and 9 bases at J, with 17 bases in the middle.

V and J are TRBV3-1 and TRBJ2-3; 7 bases match TRBD2. V lost 0 bases and J lost 5; bases outside the gene matches: 8. The CDR3 runs to 16 residues. Germline V gene data show CDR1 as LGHDT and CDR2 as YNNKEL (reference sequence). The CDR3 is CASSQDRGGIRDTQYF. The CDR3 DNA follows: TGTGCCAGCAGCCAAGACCGCGGGGGTATCCGAGATACGCAGTATTTT.

The V and J genes are TRBV7-3 and TRBJ2-3; 8 bases are a match to TRBD2. The CDR3 has 16 residues. V lost 7 bases and J lost 8; bases outside the gene matches: 17. The germline V gene encodes CDR1 SGHTA and CDR2 FQGTGA. The CDR3 DNA is TGTGCCAGCACCGAACTGGCGGGGGGACCGGCGGGTACGCAGTATTTT. Translating it yields CASTELAGGPAGTQYF.

This clonotype was seen a few times. The chain is built from TRBV15 and TRBJ2-5; 12 positions agree with TRBD1. The ends lost 2 bases at V and 4 bases at J; junction bases unmatched: 8. CDR1 and CDR2 from the germline V gene are LNHNV and YYDKDF (reference sequence). The CDR3 runs 17 residues. CDR3 nucleotide sequence: TGTGCCACCAGCAGACCTAGGGACAGGGGGCGTGGAGAGACCCAGTACTTC. Residues: CATSRPRDRGRGETQYF.

The chain uses TRBV7-3 and TRBJ2-3, with D uncertain. The ends were cut back, 5 bases at V and 8 bases at J, with 14 bases in the middle. Germline CDR1 reads SGHTA; CDR2 reads FQGTGA. The CDR3 has 13 residues. The CDR3 is CASSPPPHVTQYF. CDR3 nucleotide sequence: TGTGCCAGCAGCCCCCCCCCGCACGTTACGCAGTATTTT.

This chain connects TRBV6-2 or TRBV6-3 to TRBJ2-1; D ambiguous. This CDR3 has 13 amino acids. V was pared by 1 base and J by 6 bases, with 7 bases between. The germline gives CDR1 MNHEY, CDR2 SVGEGT. CDR3 residues: CASSYLDRNEQFF. CDR3 nucleotides: TGTGCCAGCAGTTACTTAGATCGCAATGAGCAGTTCTTC.